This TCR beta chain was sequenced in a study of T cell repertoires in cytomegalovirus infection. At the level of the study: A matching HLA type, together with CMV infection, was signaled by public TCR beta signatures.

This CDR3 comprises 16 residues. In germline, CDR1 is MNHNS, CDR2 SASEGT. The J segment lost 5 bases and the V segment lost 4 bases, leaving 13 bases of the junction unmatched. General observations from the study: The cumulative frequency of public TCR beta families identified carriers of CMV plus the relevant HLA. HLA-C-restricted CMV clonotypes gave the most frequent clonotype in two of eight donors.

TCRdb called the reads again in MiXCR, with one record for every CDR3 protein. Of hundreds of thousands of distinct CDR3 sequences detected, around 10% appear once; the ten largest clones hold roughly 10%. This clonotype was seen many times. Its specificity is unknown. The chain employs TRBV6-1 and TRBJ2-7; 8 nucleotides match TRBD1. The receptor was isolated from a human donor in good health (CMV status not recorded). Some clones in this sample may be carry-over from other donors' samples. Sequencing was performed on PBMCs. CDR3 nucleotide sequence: TGTGCCAGCAGTGGAGCCGGGACAGGAGTTTATGACGAGCAGTACTTC. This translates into CASSGAGTGVYDEQYF.